This TCR beta chain was profiled in a study of blood T cell repertoires in COVID-19. Clones were sequenced by immunoSEQ multiplex PCR, and TCRdb holds only the in-frame ones, with some missing. This table holds a few hundred thousand clones, approximately 89% found once. Deletions cut 4 bases from V and 4 bases from J, with 13 bases between. CDR1 and CDR2 from the germline V gene are SEHNR and FQNEAQ (reference sequence). The CDR3 spans 15 residues. The V gene is TRBV7-9, the J gene TRBJ1-4; D remains unclear. The receptor was derived from a woman aged 40 to 49 with acute COVID-19. Sample: PBMCs or T cells enriched from blood (not recorded which). In nucleotides, the CDR3 is TGTGCCAGCAGCTCCTGGTCAGCTAGTAATGAAAAACTGTTTTTT. It yields the protein CASSSWSASNEKLFF.